This entry lists 17 T cell receptor beta chains sequenced from one sample in a study of blood T cell repertoires in COVID-19. The table came from immunoSEQ multiplex PCR; TCRdb's copy has only in-frame clones and leaves some out. The table shows about 63,000 clones, with just over 85% occurring only once. Sequencing used peripheral blood. The receptors here all came from a human donor in a cohort sampled during active COVID-19.

The chain combines TRBV5-1 with TRBJ1-2; 9 bases are a match to TRBD1. Germline V lookup: CDR1 SGHRS, CDR2 YFSETQ. CDR3 length: 14 amino acids. Trimming took 0 bases from V and 8 from J; bases not matched to a gene: 5. The CDR3 DNA is TGCGCCAGCAGCTTGGGGGACAGGGCCCACGGCTACACCTTC. Its protein is CASSLGDRAHGYTF. Full variable domain (outside the CDR3, taken from reference TRBV5-1 and TRBJ1-2): KAGVTQTPRYLIKTRGQQVTLSCSPISGHRSVSWYQQTPGQGLQFLFEYFSETQRNKGNFPGRFSGRQFSNSRSEMNVSTLELGDSALYLCASSLGDRAHGYTFGSGTRLTVV.

The V call is TRBV7-9, the J call TRBJ1-2; D call uncertain. CDR3 length: 11 amino acids. Germline assignment: CDR1 SEHNR and CDR2 FQNEAQ (reference sequence). V lost 5 bases, J lost 6 bases, and 7 bases lay in between. The CDR3 spells CASSRLDGYTF. The CDR3 DNA reads TGTGCCAGCAGCCGACTTGATGGCTACACCTTC.

CDR3 region: CASSTGSETQYF. In nucleotides, the CDR3 is TGTGCCAGCTCTACAGGGTCGGAGACCCAGTACTTC. The chain uses TRBV18 and TRBJ2-5; maybe TRBD1 (6 bases). The CDR3 extends over 12 amino acids. The germline gives CDR1 KGHSH, CDR2 LQKENI. Between the trimmed V and J ends, which lost 6 bases and 5 bases, there was a span of 10 bases.

This clone showed up just once. Other DNA sequences in this specimen translate into the identical CDR3. The chain uses TRBV19 and TRBJ2-3; D unresolved. V was trimmed by 5 bases and J by 3 bases, leaving 3 bases between them. The CDR3 length is 11 residues. CDR1 LNHDA and CDR2 SQIVND come from the germline V gene (reference sequence). The CDR3 nucleotides are TGTGCCAGTAGTTTAACAGATACGCAGTATTTT. Its protein product is CASSLTDTQYF.

The CDR3 spells CASSYSLAESYEQYF. The CDR3 region has the DNA TGTGCCAGCAGTTACTCGCTAGCGGAAAGCTACGAGCAGTACTTC. The genes are TRBV6-5 and TRBJ2-7; 7 bases line up with TRBD2. Looked up from germline, CDR1 is MNHEY and CDR2 is SVGAGI. V shed 0 bases, J shed 3 bases, and the junction held 5 bases outside the gene matches. This CDR3 comprises 15 residues.

V is TRBV14 and J is TRBJ2-1; 10 nucleotides agree with TRBD2. The J segment lost 4 bases and the V segment lost 5 bases, leaving 11 bases of the junction unmatched. There are 17 residues in the CDR3. CDR1 is SGHDN and CDR2 is FVKESK in the germline V gene. The CDR3, as DNA: TGTGCCAGCAGCAGGGTTAGCGGGAGGTCTAGTTACAATGAGCAGTTCTTC. Amino acid sequence: CASSRVSGRSSYNEQFF.

V gene TRBV6-5 combines with J gene TRBJ2-3; 12 positions agree with TRBD2. V dropped 7 bases and J dropped 5; count of bases not matched to a gene: 7. CDR1 and CDR2 (germline): MNHEY, SVGAGI. CDR3 length: 15 amino acids. The CDR3 here is CASIKLAGGGDTQYF. For the CDR3, the DNA is TGTGCCAGCATAAAACTAGCGGGGGGCGGAGATACGCAGTATTTT.

This clone was seen once. This rearrangement joins TRBV7-8 to TRBJ2-3, with 11 bases identical to TRBD2. Germline CDR1 SGHVS, CDR2 FQNEAQ. Losses at the gene ends were 1 base for V and 0 bases for J; bases not matched to a gene: 9. CDR3 size: 19 residues. CDR3 protein: CASSLVGLAASDSTDTQYF. CDR3 bases: TGTGCCAGCAGCTTAGTGGGACTAGCGGCTTCCGATAGCACAGATACGCAGTATTTT.

This chain links TRBV5-1 with TRBJ1-6; 8 nucleotides match TRBD1. Germline V gives CDR1 SGHRS, CDR2 YFSETQ. V was clipped by 4 bases and J by 8 bases; unmatched bases: 11. The CDR3 is made up of 16 amino acids. This CDR3 reads CASSRSGQGGHSPLHF. Written as DNA, the CDR3 is TGCGCCAGCAGCCGGAGTGGACAGGGCGGACATTCACCCCTCCACTTT.

The CDR3 nucleotides are TGTGCCACCAGTGATCCCAGAAGAAATGAGCAGTTCTTC. It is translated as CATSDPRRNEQFF. V usage is TRBV24-1 and J usage is TRBJ2-1; no clear D gene. This CDR3 contains 13 residues. Germline CDR1 KGHDR, CDR2 SFDVKD. The V gene lost 3 bases and the J gene lost 7 bases, with 9 bases spanning the gap.

V usage is TRBV5-1 and J usage is TRBJ1-5; D is uncertain. This CDR3 has 13 amino acids. The germline V gene encodes CDR1 SGHRS and CDR2 YFSETQ. Trimming removed 4 bases at V and 6 bases at J, with 11 bases between. The CDR3 loop reads CASSRWAGQPQHF. The DNA for the CDR3 is TGCGCCAGCAGCCGGTGGGCCGGTCAGCCCCAGCATTTT.

The chain couples TRBV19 to TRBJ1-5; the D is unclear. With 5 bases removed from V and 0 bases from J, the gap between germline ends came to 14 bases. Germline V CDR1 and CDR2: LNHDA, SQIVND (reference sequence). CDR3 length: 16 amino acids. Here the CDR3 reads CASSPYSRYSNQPQHF. The CDR3 nucleotides read TGTGCCAGTAGTCCCTACTCTAGATATAGCAATCAGCCCCAGCATTTT. Variable domain in full (rest from reference TRBV19 and TRBJ1-5): DGGITQSPKYLFRKEGQNVTLSCEQNLNHDAMYWYRQDPGQGLRLIYYSQIVNDFQKGDIAEGYSVSREKKESFPLTVTSAQKNPTAFYLCASSPYSRYSNQPQHFGDGTRLSIL.

Only one count was recorded for this clone. This rearrangement joins TRBV7-2 to TRBJ2-5, with TRBD2 matching 9 bases. The CDR3 spans 17 residues. Germline lookup yields CDR1 SGHTA and CDR2 FQGNSA. Trimming took 0 bases from V and 2 from J; bases not matched to a gene: 7. The CDR3 loop reads CASSLARTSDRQETQYF. For the CDR3, the DNA is TGTGCCAGCAGCTTAGCCCGGACTAGCGACAGGCAAGAGACCCAGTACTTC.

The chain combines TRBV4-1 with TRBJ2-3; tentatively, D is TRBD2 (6 bases). CDR1 is MGHRA, CDR2 YSYEKL, per germline. Trimming removed 4 bases from V and 3 bases from J, with 14 bases in between. The CDR3 contains 15 residues. CDR3 sequence (DNA): TGCGCCAGCAGCCTCTCGGGGACTCAGACAGATACGCAGTATTTT. Amino acid sequence: CASSLSGTQTDTQYF.

The CDR3 here is CASSSLRDRYPYEQYF. The CDR3 nucleotides read TGTGCCAGCAGCTCCCTCCGGGACAGGTACCCCTACGAGCAGTACTTC. The chain links TRBV7-2 to TRBJ2-7; TRBD1 agrees at 8 bases. The CDR3 is 16 residues long. CDR1 and CDR2 from the germline V gene are SGHTA and FQGNSA. Trimming cost V 4 bases and J 2 bases; bases outside gene matches: 10.

This rearrangement joins TRBV6-5 to TRBJ2-3; 10 bases line up with TRBD2. This CDR3 spans 15 amino acids. The germline gives CDR1 MNHEY, CDR2 SVGAGI. V gave up 7 bases and J gave up 4 bases; unmatched junction bases: 8. The CDR3 DNA reads TGTGCCAGCACCGACGGGGGGACTAGCGCAGATACGCAGTATTTT. Amino acids: CASTDGGTSADTQYF.

Turning to this clone: The sample holds other DNA sequences that translate to the same CDR3. The J gene is TRBJ2-7, the V gene TRBV18; possible D gene TRBD1, 5 bases. Between the trimmed V and J ends, which lost 0 bases and 7 bases, there was a span of 7 bases. Looked up from germline, CDR1 is KGHSH and CDR2 is LQKENI. The CDR3 consists of 12 residues. The CDR3, as DNA: TGTGCCAGCTCACCACCGGGGCGAGAGCAGTACTTC. Encoded protein: CASSPPGREQYF. The whole variable domain, filled in from reference TRBV18 and TRBJ2-7, reads NAGVMQNPRHLVRRRGQEARLRCSPMKGHSHVYWYRQLPEEGLKFMVYLQKENIIDESGMPKERFSAEFPKEGPSILRIQQVVRGDSAAYFCASSPPGREQYFGPGTRLTVT.